The 9 T cell receptor beta chains given below trace back to one sample, sequenced in a study of blood T cell repertoires in COVID-19. Some clones are missing from TCRdb's copy, which holds only in-frame ones; the method was immunoSEQ multiplex PCR. The sample contains roughly 60,000 clones, 65% to 90% of which appear only once. Sequencing was carried out using peripheral blood. These receptors were taken from a man between 40 and 49 years old with acute or convalescent COVID-19.

The CDR3 spells CASSERTQPSYEQYF. The CDR3 DNA follows: TGTGCCAGCAGCGAGAGGACTCAACCATCCTACGAGCAGTACTTC. The chain is built from TRBV6-5 and TRBJ2-7; weak D call: TRBD2 (5 bases). CDR1 MNHEY and CDR2 SVGAGI come from the germline V gene. The germline V and J ends were trimmed by 6 bases and 1 base, with 16 bases remaining between them. This CDR3 has 15 amino acids.

The CDR3: CASSFLSLAGGSGELFF. DNA of the CDR3: TGTGCCAGCAGCTTTCTAAGCCTAGCGGGGGGGTCCGGGGAGCTGTTTTTT. This chain connects TRBV7-6 to TRBJ2-2; 12 positions agree with TRBD2. V gave up 3 bases and J gave up 6 bases; unmatched junction bases: 8. CDR1 and CDR2 from the germline V gene are SGHVS and FNYEAQ. The length of the CDR3 is 17 residues.

The V and J genes are TRBV6-5 and TRBJ2-7, with TRBD1 matching 7 bases. V trimming: 6 bases; J trimming: 2 bases; junction bases outside the gene matches: 7. The CDR3 has 14 amino acids. The germline gives CDR1 MNHEY, CDR2 SVGAGI. This CDR3 reads CASSPGTEAYEQYF. Written as DNA, the CDR3 is TGTGCCAGCAGCCCCGGGACAGAAGCCTACGAGCAGTACTTC.

The chain links TRBV21-1 to TRBJ1-2. TRBV21-1 is a recognized pseudogene. The CDR3 has 15 amino acids. CDR3 in amino acids: CASSKAVVYPTPRTF. The CDR3 DNA reads TGTGCCAGCAGCAAAGCTGTAGTGTACCCGACGCCGCGGACCTTC.

This chain joins TRBV5-1 and TRBJ1-1; D is unresolved. This CDR3 has 13 amino acids. Trimming removed 2 bases from V and 0 bases from J, with 5 bases in between. In germline, CDR1 is SGHRS, CDR2 YFSETQ. The CDR3 region has the DNA TGCGCCAGCAGCTTCACAGTGAACACTGAAGCTTTCTTT. Its translation: CASSFTVNTEAFF.

This clone was counted a few times. The chain recombines TRBV3-1 (or the pseudogene TRBV3-2) with TRBJ2-4; 7 bases fit TRBD2. The CDR3 has 15 residues. Germline V CDR1 and CDR2: LGHDT, YNNKEL (reference sequence). V gave up 3 bases and J gave up 3 bases; unmatched junction bases: 5. This CDR3 is CASSQGGGHKNIQYF. The CDR3 DNA reads TGTGCCAGCAGCCAGGGCGGGGGTCACAAAAACATTCAGTACTTC.

CDR3 bases: TGTGCCAGCAGGGGGGACACCGATCAGCCCCAGCATTTT. Its protein is CASRGDTDQPQHF. This sequence joins TRBV2 and TRBJ1-5; D is perhaps TRBD1 (6 bases). The CDR3 runs 13 residues. V was cut by 6 bases and J by 5 bases, with 11 bases left in between. CDR1 is SNHLY and CDR2 is FYNNEI in the germline V gene.

The chain carries TRBV5-4 and TRBJ1-2; 8 nucleotides line up with TRBD1. The CDR3 totals 15 residues. Germline CDR1 and CDR2: SGHNT and YYREEE (reference sequence). Germline trimming cut 4 bases from V and 7 bases from J; bases unmatched to any gene: 12. The CDR3 loop reads CASSATLQGAGGYTF. Here the CDR3 DNA reads TGTGCCAGCAGCGCAACCCTCCAGGGGGCTGGTGGCTACACCTTC.

J is TRBJ1-3 and V is TRBV11-3; D is unclear. Germline-derived CDR1 and CDR2 are SGHNT and YENEEA. The CDR3 covers 13 residues. Trimming took 6 bases from V and 4 from J, leaving 10 bases between them. The CDR3 loop reads CASRHSAGNTIYF. CDR3 sequence (DNA): TGTGCCAGCAGACACAGTGCCGGAAACACCATATATTTT.